The next 13 T cell receptor beta chains were all read from a single sample in a study of control samples from healthy donors and cancer patients. Assay: immunoSEQ multiplex PCR; the TCRdb copy retains only in-frame clones and omits some. The sample contains 150,000 or so clones, approximately 94% of which appear only once. Sequencing used blood. All receptors derive from a woman aged 40 to 49 in good health.

J is TRBJ2-4 and V is TRBV28; TRBD1 aligns across 7 bases. From germline, CDR1 is MDHEN and CDR2 SYDVKM. The trim removed 4 bases at V and 4 bases at J, leaving 7 bases unmatched. CDR3 length: 15 amino acids. DNA for the CDR3: TGTGCCAGCAGTTCAACCCCGGGACAGAAAAACATTCAGTACTTC. It specifies CASSSTPGQKNIQYF. The whole variable domain, filled in from reference TRBV28 and TRBJ2-4, reads DVKVTQSSRYLVKRTGEKVFLECVQDMDHENMFWYRQDPGLGLRLIYFSYDVKMKEKGDIPEGYSVSREKKERFSLILESASTNQTSMYLCASSSTPGQKNIQYFGAGTRLSVL.

This chain uses TRBV15 with TRBJ2-7, with 10 bases aligning to TRBD1. The V gene's germline CDR1 is LNHNV and CDR2 YYDKDF (reference sequence). After removal of 4 bases from V and 2 bases from J, the junction contained 2 bases not matched to a gene. The length of the CDR3 is 14 residues. The CDR3: CATSIDRGPYEQYF. CDR3 in DNA: TGTGCCACCAGCATTGACAGGGGGCCCTACGAGCAGTACTTC.

The chain combines TRBV19 with TRBJ1-2, with D maybe TRBD1 (5 bases). The CDR3 spans 13 residues. CDR1 and CDR2 from the germline V gene are LNHDA and SQIVND (reference sequence). V was cut by 3 bases and J by 5 bases, with 10 bases left in between. The CDR3 nucleotides are TGTGCCAGTAGTATTGGCAGGGTTTATGGCTACACCTTC. It specifies CASSIGRVYGYTF.

The rearrangement links TRBV27 to TRBJ1-2; TRBD1 might be the D (5 bases). Per the germline V gene, CDR1 is MNHEY and CDR2 is SMNVEV (reference sequence). V lost 0 bases and J 7 bases, leaving 9 bases between the germline ends. This CDR3 has 13 residues. The chain's CDR3 is CASSLSSGGGYTF. DNA of the CDR3: TGTGCCAGCAGTTTATCTTCCGGGGGTGGCTACACCTTC.

The J gene is TRBJ2-2, the V gene TRBV6-5; 8 bases agree with TRBD1. This CDR3 has 15 residues. Germline V gene sequence: CDR1 MNHEY, CDR2 SVGAGI. V shed 8 bases, J shed 3 bases, and the junction held 8 bases outside the gene matches. The CDR3 here is CASGGDRGYTGELFF. For the CDR3, the DNA is TGTGCCAGCGGAGGAGACAGGGGCTACACCGGGGAGCTGTTTTTT.

This rearrangement joins TRBV7-6 to TRBJ2-3, with a tentative D call TRBD2 (5 bases). Germline CDR1 SGHVS, CDR2 FNYEAQ. CDR3 size: 15 residues. Trimming left V 2 bases short and J 0 bases short, with 9 bases between. CDR3 nucleotides: TGTGCCAGCAGCTTAAGGACTCCGAGCACAGATACGCAGTATTTT. It translates to CASSLRTPSTDTQYF.

The chain joins TRBV7-2 to TRBJ1-6; the D is unclear. The germline V and J ends were trimmed by 1 base and 7 bases, with 5 bases remaining between them. CDR1 and CDR2 from the germline V gene are SGHTA and FQGNSA. This CDR3 spans 13 amino acids. The chain's CDR3 is CASSLGVNSPLHF. The CDR3 coding sequence is TGTGCCAGCAGCTTAGGAGTGAATTCACCCCTCCACTTT.

This chain connects TRBV11-2 to TRBJ2-7; D is undetermined. This CDR3 has 11 residues. Trimming took 5 bases from V and 9 from J, leaving 11 bases between them. The germline CDR1 and CDR2 sequences are SGHAT and FQNNGV. This CDR3 is CASSPGEGQYF. For the CDR3, the DNA is TGTGCCAGCAGCCCCGGCGAAGGGCAGTACTTC.

This clone was seen once. V and J are TRBV5-5 and TRBJ1-1; D is uncertain. Per germline, CDR1 SGHKS and CDR2 YYEKEE (reference sequence). V lost 2 bases, J lost 1 base, and 12 bases lay in between. The CDR3 sequence is 15 residues long. CDR3 nucleotides: TGTGCCAGCAGCTTAGCTTTATCAGGGAACACTGAAGCTTTCTTT. This encodes CASSLALSGNTEAFF.

The rearrangement links TRBV5-1 to TRBJ1-4; D perhaps matches TRBD1 (6 bases). The CDR3 is 15 amino acids. Trimming stripped 4 bases from V and 4 bases from J, with 14 bases between. From germline, CDR1 is SGHRS and CDR2 YFSETQ. The CDR3 DNA sequence: TGCGCCAGCAGCGGACCGGACAGTGGTAATGAAAAACTGTTTTTT. Translated: CASSGPDSGNEKLFF.

This clone has just one count. The V call is TRBV11-3, the J call TRBJ2-3; TRBD2 matches 13 bases. CDR1 and CDR2 (germline): SGHNT, YENEEA. This CDR3 has 18 amino acids. With 1 base clipped from V and 3 bases from J, the junction kept 7 bases outside the gene matches. The CDR3 reads CASSLGTGTSGVTDTQYF. Written as DNA, the CDR3 is TGTGCCAGCAGCTTAGGAACCGGGACTAGCGGGGTTACAGATACGCAGTATTTT. The full variable domain, with the rest looked up from reference TRBV11-3 and TRBJ2-3, is EAGVVQSPRYKIIEKKQPVAFWCNPISGHNTLYWYLQNLGQGPELLIRYENEEAVDDSQLPKDRFSAERLKGVDSTLKIQPAELGDSAVYLCASSLGTGTSGVTDTQYFGPGTRLTVL.

The chain carries TRBV4-1 and TRBJ2-7; weak D call: TRBD2 (6 bases). Germline V CDR1 and CDR2: MGHRA, YSYEKL. The CDR3 covers 15 residues. Trimming stripped 1 base from V and 0 bases from J, with 10 bases between. CDR3 DNA: TGCGCCAGCAGCCAAGCGTCTAGCGCCTCCTACGAGCAGTACTTC. Residues: CASSQASSASYEQYF.

The chain is built from TRBV12-3 or TRBV12-4 and TRBJ1-1, with a weak D call TRBD1 (6 bases). The CDR3 runs to 11 residues. The V and J ends lost 5 bases and 6 bases respectively, with 7 bases between them. The CDR3 coding sequence is TGTGCCAGCAGTAGACAGGCTGAAGCTTTCTTT. This codes for CASSRQAEAFF.